This T cell receptor (beta chain) was recorded in a study of T cell repertoires in cytomegalovirus infection. Study-wide findings and caveats: Accumulated public TCR beta family frequency recognized individuals carrying CMV together with the relevant HLA. In two of eight donors, the top clonotype was HLA-C-restricted CMV-specific.

TCRdb processed the reads anew with MiXCR; each CDR3 protein has one entry. The sample carries about 310,000 distinct CDR3 sequences, 25% recorded once. A few counts support this clonotype. Its antigen is not known. This TCR came from a human donor in good health (CMV status not recorded). Some clones in this sample may be carry-over from other donors' samples. Sequencing used cultured PBMCs, obtained from culture after CMV antigen stimulation.

CDR3 DNA: TGTGCCAGCAGTACAAGGGGAAACGGGGAGCTGTTTTTT. Translating gives CASSTRGNGELFF. The chain employs TRBV7-2 and TRBJ2-2; D may be TRBD1 (5 bases). Germline loops: CDR1 SGHTA, CDR2 FQGNSA. The CDR3 consists of 13 residues. The ends were cut back, 6 bases at V and 7 bases at J, with 12 bases in the middle.